The source of this TCR beta chain is a study of radiotherapy plus CTLA-4 blockade in lung cancer. Regarding the study as a whole: Early blood T cell clone changes and increased post-radiation serum interferon-beta were reportedly the strongest response predictors.

V lost 4 bases and J lost 11, with 17 bases in between. The germline V gene has CDR1 SGHDN and CDR2 FVKESK. The CDR3 runs to 13 residues. Focal radiation was given together with CTLA-4 blockade (ipilimumab) to patients with chemo-refractory metastatic non-small-cell lung cancer. About this clone itself: Its matching antigen is unknown.

The method was immunoSEQ multiplex PCR; TCRdb's version includes in-frame clones alone and lacks a portion of them. The profile shows fewer than 40,000 clones, over 60% of them singletons. The rearrangement joins TRBV14 to TRBJ1-1; tentative D call: TRBD1 (5 bases). Sequenced here: peripheral blood, sampled from a patient treated with radiotherapy plus ipilimumab. The receptor was derived from a human donor with non-small cell lung cancer whose response to radiotherapy plus ipilimumab could not be evaluated. In DNA form, the CDR3 reads TGTGCCAGCAGCCTCGGACGGACAAACCAGGCTTTCTTT. This translates into CASSLGRTNQAFF. The full variable domain, completed using reference TRBV14 and TRBJ1-1, is EAGVTQFPSHSVIEKGQTVTLRCDPISGHDNLYWYRRVMGKEIKFLLHFVKESKQDESGMPNNRFLAERTGGTYSTLKVQPAELEDSGVYFCASSLGRTNQAFFGQGTRLTVV.